These T cell receptor beta chains were read from a single sample in a study of identifying expanded T cells in peripheral blood. TCRdb's copy holds only in-frame clones and misses some; the assay was immunoSEQ multiplex PCR. The table lists about 53,000 clones, around 83% of them singletons. The sequenced sample was blood. These receptors came from a person aged 18 to 70 in good health. CDR3s include the opening cysteine and the closing phenylalanine or tryptophan. The order of the fields is CDR3 protein, CDR3 DNA, clone size, J gene, V gene, CDR3 length, D gene. The D gene is left open where the match is weak. A clone size is listed for some rows: how often the clone was seen (once, few, many), or a class if it is expanded.

CASSEGPGLAGNEQFF TGTGCCAGCAGTGAAGGGCCGGGACTAGCGGGGAATGAGCAGTTCTTC . TRBJ2-1 TRBV6-1 16 TRBD2
CAIPTGTADYGYTF TGTGCCATTCCAACCGGGACCGCGGACTATGGCTACACCTTC once TRBJ1-2 TRBV6-1 14 .
CAWRSGLRNTIYF TGTGCCTGGAGGTCTGGGCTACGAAACACCATATATTTT . TRBJ1-3 TRBV30 13 .
CASSKAGTGGTEAFF TGTGCCAGCAGCAAAGCCGGGACAGGGGGGACTGAAGCTTTCTTT few TRBJ1-1 TRBV11-2 15 TRBD1
CASSVRAEGGGTDTQYF TGTGCCAGCAGCGTTCGGGCGGAGGGGGGCGGCACAGATACGCAGTATTTT once TRBJ2-3 TRBV9 17 .
CSVDREGVTDTQYF TGCAGCGTCGACAGGGAGGGAGTCACAGATACGCAGTATTTT . TRBJ2-3 TRBV29-1 14 .
CASRGTVYNEQFF TGCGCCAGCAGAGGGACAGTATACAATGAGCAGTTCTTC few TRBJ2-1 TRBV10-2 13 TRBD1
CASGLVLAVSYEQYF TGTGCTAGTGGTTTGGTACTTGCGGTGTCCTACGAGCAGTACTTC . TRBJ2-7 TRBV12-5 15 .
CASSSCGDSPLHF TGTGCCAGCAGCTCTTGTGGTGATTCACCCCTCCACTTT once TRBJ1-6 TRBV7-4 13 .
CASSLTGEFYEQYF TGTGCCAGCAGTTTGACAGGGGAATTCTACGAGCAGTACTTC . TRBJ2-7 TRBV27 14 TRBD1
CASSSDRGHGYTF TGTGCCAGCAGCTCGGACAGGGGGCATGGCTACACCTTC . TRBJ1-2 TRBV7-9 13 TRBD1
CASSLHPPGQFTSGNTIYF TGTGCCAGCAGCCTTCACCCGCCGGGACAGTTTACCTCTGGAAACACCATATATTTT . TRBJ1-3 TRBV21-1 19 .
CASSALRGETQYF TGTGCCAGCAGCGCGCTCCGGGGGGAGACCCAGTACTTC . TRBJ2-5 TRBV5-6 13 .
CSARTGFRNTEAFF TGCAGCGCCCGCACAGGGTTTAGGAACACTGAAGCTTTCTTT . TRBJ1-1 TRBV29-1 14 .
CASRHRKMGNEQFF TGTGCCAGCAGACACAGGAAGATGGGCAATGAGCAGTTCTTC once TRBJ2-1 TRBV6-5 14 .
CASSEGGGRITEAFF TGTGCCAGCAGTGAAGGTGGGGGGCGGATTACTGAAGCTTTCTTT . TRBJ1-1 TRBV6-1 15 .
CASSITAPGGGLGDTQYF TGTGCCAGTAGTATAACCGCGCCGGGCGGGGGACTCGGGGATACGCAGTATTTT . TRBJ2-3 TRBV19 18 TRBD2
CASSLDHRTGAEQYF TGTGCCAGCAGCTTAGATCATCGGACAGGGGCCGAGCAGTACTTC . TRBJ2-7 TRBV11-2 15 TRBD1
CAWSVVQYNEQFF TGTGCCTGGAGTGTTGTACAGTACAATGAGCAGTTCTTC once TRBJ2-1 TRBV30 13 .
CSVEALAGVSEQFF TGCAGCGTTGAGGCACTAGCGGGAGTCAGTGAGCAGTTCTTC . TRBJ2-1 TRBV29-1 14 TRBD2
CASSFRGLATYNEQFF TGTGCCAGCAGCTTCCGCGGGCTAGCGACCTACAATGAGCAGTTCTTC . TRBJ2-1 TRBV11-2 16 .
CASSFGQGGGYTF TGTGCCAGCAGTTTCGGCCAGGGTGGAGGCTACACCTTC . TRBJ1-2 TRBV27 13 .
CASSYRESNYGYTF TGTGCCAGTAGCTACCGGGAAAGCAACTATGGCTACACCTTC . TRBJ1-2 TRBV19 14 .
CASSRTSGAGRETQYF TGTGCCAGCAGCCGCACTAGCGGGGCGGGCCGAGAGACCCAGTACTTC . TRBJ2-5 TRBV7-8 16 TRBD2
CASSQDREGAGELFF TGTGCCAGCAGCCAAGATCGGGAGGGGGCCGGGGAGCTGTTTTTT . TRBJ2-2 TRBV4-2 15 TRBD2
CSVEDLGGPTEAFF TGCAGCGTTGAAGATCTTGGGGGGCCCACTGAAGCTTTCTTT . TRBJ1-1 TRBV29-1 14 .
CASSWTGPMGETQYF TGTGCCAGCAGCTGGACAGGGCCTATGGGTGAGACCCAGTACTTC once TRBJ2-5 TRBV7-9 15 TRBD1
CASSLSNEQFF TGTGCCAGCAGCTTGTCGAATGAGCAGTTCTTC . TRBJ2-1 TRBV5-8 11 .
CAWSAGLFASYEQYF TGTGCCTGGAGCGCCGGACTGTTCGCCTCCTACGAGCAGTACTTC . TRBJ2-7 TRBV30 15 .
CASSASQVAAGVFNEQFF TGTGCCAGCAGCGCCTCCCAAGTAGCAGCGGGGGTATTCAATGAGCAGTTCTTC once TRBJ2-1 TRBV7-9 18 TRBD2
CASSPSGGPQETQYF TGCGCCAGCAGCCCTAGCGGGGGGCCCCAAGAGACCCAGTACTTC . TRBJ2-5 TRBV5-1 15 TRBD2
CASSYSDGGDAEQYF TGTGCCAGCAGTTACTCGGACGGGGGTGATGCCGAGCAGTACTTC . TRBJ2-7 TRBV6-6 15 .
CASRTTINTMNTEAFF TGTGCCAGCAGGACAACCATCAATACTATGAACACTGAAGCTTTCTTT . TRBJ1-1 TRBV27 16 .
CSVMGGTDTQYF TGCAGCGTTATGGGCGGCACAGATACGCAGTATTTT few TRBJ2-3 TRBV29-1 12 .
CSVELFEKLFF TGCAGCGTGGAGCTTTTTGAAAAACTGTTTTTT once TRBJ1-4 TRBV29-1 11 .
CATSRDRAYGYTF TGTGCCACCAGCAGAGACAGAGCCTATGGCTACACCTTC . TRBJ1-2 TRBV15 13 .
CASSFERVQDTQYF TGTGCCAGCAGCTTCGAGCGGGTCCAGGATACGCAGTATTTT once TRBJ2-3 TRBV7-2 14 .
CASSDQDTQYF TGTGCCAGCAGTGATCAGGATACGCAGTATTTT . TRBJ2-3 TRBV2 11 .
CASSPLGRGRVNTEAFF TGTGCCAGCTCACCACTAGGTCGCGGTAGGGTGAACACTGAAGCTTTCTTT . TRBJ1-1 TRBV18 17 .
CASSWELGRGTEAFF TGTGCCAGCAGCTGGGAACTCGGACGAGGCACTGAAGCTTTCTTT . TRBJ1-1 TRBV13 15 .
CASSFLGGPFTYEQYF TGTGCCAGCAGTTTCCTCGGGGGGCCTTTTACCTACGAGCAGTACTTC . TRBJ2-7 TRBV28 16 .
CASSELLTGPGLEQYF TGTGCCAGCAGTGAACTCCTGACGGGACCTGGGCTCGAGCAGTACTTC . TRBJ2-7 TRBV2 16 .
CASSGGLAGTYEQYF TGTGCCAGCAGCGGGGGACTAGCGGGGACCTACGAGCAGTACTTC once TRBJ2-7 TRBV7-8 15 TRBD2
CAASGETGNTIYF TGTGCCGCCAGCGGGGAGACTGGAAACACCATATATTTT . TRBJ1-3 TRBV7-6 13 .
CASSKVGGQGSYGYTF TGTGCCAGCAGCAAAGTCGGCGGACAGGGATCTTATGGCTACACCTTC . TRBJ1-2 TRBV21-1 16 .
CSVGNLGQPQHF TGCAGCGTTGGCAATTTAGGTCAGCCCCAGCATTTT . TRBJ1-5 TRBV29-1 12 .
CASSLDRRGAEQFF TGTGCCAGCAGCTTAGATAGGCGCGGTGCAGAGCAGTTCTTC . TRBJ2-1 TRBV11-2 14 .
CASSRPSNRGNAGELFF TGTGCCAGCAGCCGACCCTCTAACAGGGGTAATGCCGGGGAGCTGTTTTTT . TRBJ2-2 TRBV11-3 17 TRBD1
CASSYVGQASYGYTF TGTGCCAGCAGCTACGTCGGGCAGGCTAGCTATGGCTACACCTTC . TRBJ1-2 TRBV5-6 15 .
CSVALAGEDEQFF TGCAGCGTTGCCCTAGCGGGAGAGGATGAGCAGTTCTTC . TRBJ2-1 TRBV29-1 13 TRBD2
CSVAVTGFVEQFF TGCAGCGTAGCTGTGACAGGGTTCGTTGAGCAGTTCTTC . TRBJ2-1 TRBV29-1 13 TRBD1
CASSSSGTADTQYF TGTGCCAGCAGCTCAAGCGGGACCGCAGATACGCAGTATTTT . TRBJ2-3 TRBV7-9 14 TRBD2
CASSTRGPGGGEQYF TGTGCCAGCAGTACCCGGGGCCCCGGAGGAGGTGAGCAGTACTTC . TRBJ2-7 TRBV6-6 15 .
CASSQSKGTASYGYTF TGTGCCAGCTCACAATCGAAGGGGACAGCCAGCTATGGCTACACCTTC . TRBJ1-2 TRBV18 16 TRBD1